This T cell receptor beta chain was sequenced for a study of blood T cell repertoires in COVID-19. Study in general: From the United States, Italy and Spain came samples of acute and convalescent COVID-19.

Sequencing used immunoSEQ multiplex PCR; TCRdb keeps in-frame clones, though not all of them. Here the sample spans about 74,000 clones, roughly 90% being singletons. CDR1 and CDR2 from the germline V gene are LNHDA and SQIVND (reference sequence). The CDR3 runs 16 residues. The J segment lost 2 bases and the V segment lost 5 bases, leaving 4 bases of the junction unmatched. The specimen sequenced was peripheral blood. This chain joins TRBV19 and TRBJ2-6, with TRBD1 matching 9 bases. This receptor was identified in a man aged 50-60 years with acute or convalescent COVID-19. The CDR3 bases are TGTGCCAGTAGTTCAAGACAGGGGGCTGGGGCCAACGTCCTGACTTTC. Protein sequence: CASSSRQGAGANVLTF.